The rows below give T cell receptor beta chains drawn from one sample of a study of beta chain features in type 1 diabetes. TCRdb keeps only in-frame clones here, not all; method: immunoSEQ multiplex PCR. The sample yields some 130,000 clones, roughly 10% seen once. The sequencing input was central memory CD4+ T cells from blood. Every receptor here comes from a young man with type 1 diabetes. CDR3s include the opening cysteine and the closing phenylalanine or tryptophan. D genes are given only for firm matches. Clone size appears in some rows only: once, few, many, or a class for an expanded clone.

J gene: TRBJ2-3
clone size: NA
D gene: TRBD1
V gene: TRBV5-1
CDR3 protein: CASSWDRSTDTQYF
CDR3 DNA: TGCGCCAGCAGTTGGGACAGAAGCACAGATACGCAGTATTTT

J gene: TRBJ2-7
clone size: NA
D gene: TRBD2
V gene: TRBV7-9
CDR3 protein: CASSPGLAAITTYEQYF
CDR3 DNA: TGTGCCAGCAGCCCAGGACTAGCGGCTATTACAACCTACGAGCAGTACTTC

J gene: TRBJ2-5
clone size: few
D gene: NA
V gene: TRBV9
CDR3 protein: CASSPRLIQETQYF
CDR3 DNA: TGTGCCAGCAGCCCTAGACTTATACAAGAGACCCAGTACTTC

J gene: TRBJ1-2
clone size: few
D gene: NA
V gene: TRBV7-9
CDR3 protein: CASSFFSAGGGYTF
CDR3 DNA: TGTGCCAGCAGCTTCTTCAGTGCTGGTGGTGGCTACACCTTC

J gene: TRBJ2-4
clone size: few
D gene: TRBD2
V gene: TRBV20-1
CDR3 protein: CSASLAGIQYF
CDR3 DNA: TGCAGTGCTAGTCTAGCGGGCATTCAGTACTTC

J gene: TRBJ2-1
clone size: NA
D gene: TRBD2
V gene: TRBV7-9
CDR3 protein: CASSLGTSGINEQFF
CDR3 DNA: TGTGCCAGCAGCTTAGGGACTAGCGGGATTAATGAGCAGTTCTTC

J gene: TRBJ2-7
clone size: NA
D gene: TRBD1
V gene: TRBV9
CDR3 protein: CASSPRTGYSYEQYF
CDR3 DNA: TGTGCCAGCAGCCCGAGGACAGGGTATTCCTACGAGCAGTACTTC

J gene: TRBJ1-3
clone size: few
D gene: NA
V gene: TRBV9
CDR3 protein: CASSVGGNSGNTIYF
CDR3 DNA: TGTGCCAGCAGCGTGGGAGGAAACTCTGGAAACACCATATATTTT

J gene: TRBJ2-3
clone size: NA
D gene: NA
V gene: TRBV30
CDR3 protein: CAWIVAPDTQYF
CDR3 DNA: TGTGCCTGGATAGTAGCGCCAGATACGCAGTATTTT

J gene: TRBJ1-1
clone size: NA
D gene: NA
V gene: TRBV7-2
CDR3 protein: CASSITQNTEAFF
CDR3 DNA: TGTGCCAGCAGCATTACACAGAACACTGAAGCTTTCTTT

J gene: TRBJ1-6
clone size: NA
D gene: NA
V gene: TRBV7-3
CDR3 protein: CASSSRALNSPLHF
CDR3 DNA: TGTGCCAGCAGCTCCAGGGCTCTTAATTCACCCCTCCACTTT

J gene: TRBJ2-7
clone size: few
D gene: TRBD1
V gene: TRBV5-1
CDR3 protein: CASSWGQTGEQYF
CDR3 DNA: TGCGCCAGCAGCTGGGGACAGACTGGGGAGCAGTACTTC

J gene: TRBJ1-6
clone size: few
D gene: NA
V gene: TRBV4-1
CDR3 protein: CASSQGQQSSYNSPLHF
CDR3 DNA: TGCGCCAGCAGCCAAGGACAGCAGAGCTCCTATAATTCACCCCTCCACTTT

J gene: TRBJ2-5
clone size: NA
D gene: TRBD2
V gene: TRBV7-9
CDR3 protein: CASSYGTSGGLQETQYF
CDR3 DNA: TGTGCCAGCAGCTACGGGACTAGCGGGGGTCTCCAAGAGACCCAGTACTTC

J gene: TRBJ2-7
clone size: NA
D gene: TRBD2
V gene: TRBV27
CDR3 protein: CASSSLWGAGGSEQYF
CDR3 DNA: TGTGCCAGCAGTTCCCTCTGGGGTGCGGGGGGCAGCGAGCAGTACTTC

J gene: TRBJ2-3
clone size: NA
D gene: NA
V gene: TRBV5-4
CDR3 protein: CASSLAQGFTDTQYF
CDR3 DNA: TGTGCCAGCAGCTTGGCGCAGGGGTTCACAGATACGCAGTATTTT

J gene: TRBJ2-1
clone size: few
D gene: NA
V gene: TRBV10-3
CDR3 protein: CAISEQQGSYNEQFF
CDR3 DNA: TGTGCCATCAGTGAGCAGCAGGGATCCTACAATGAGCAGTTCTTC

J gene: TRBJ2-1
clone size: few
D gene: NA
V gene: TRBV18
CDR3 protein: CASSPITSRSDNEQFF
CDR3 DNA: TGTGCCAGCTCACCTATAACCTCGCGTTCCGACAATGAGCAGTTCTTC

J gene: TRBJ2-5
clone size: NA
D gene: NA
V gene: TRBV11-1
CDR3 protein: CASSNTGRRPKETQYF
CDR3 DNA: TGTGCCAGCAGCAACACCGGCAGGAGGCCAAAAGAGACCCAGTACTTC

J gene: TRBJ1-4
clone size: NA
D gene: NA
V gene: TRBV14
CDR3 protein: CASSDYEKLFF
CDR3 DNA: TGTGCCAGCAGCGACTATGAAAAACTGTTTTTT

J gene: TRBJ2-7
clone size: few
D gene: TRBD1
V gene: TRBV25-1
CDR3 protein: CASSSHGTGRYEQYF
CDR3 DNA: TGTGCCAGCAGTTCTCATGGGACAGGCAGATACGAGCAGTACTTC

J gene: TRBJ2-5
clone size: NA
D gene: NA
V gene: TRBV5-4
CDR3 protein: CASSDQGGQETQYF
CDR3 DNA: TGTGCCAGCAGCGATCAGGGGGGACAAGAGACCCAGTACTTC

J gene: TRBJ1-5
clone size: NA
D gene: TRBD1
V gene: TRBV9
CDR3 protein: CASSPGTGGARQPQHF
CDR3 DNA: TGTGCCAGCAGCCCCGGGACAGGGGGCGCAAGACAGCCCCAGCATTTT

J gene: TRBJ2-1
clone size: NA
D gene: NA
V gene: TRBV7-9
CDR3 protein: CASSFINEQFF
CDR3 DNA: TGTGCCAGCAGCTTTATCAATGAGCAGTTCTTC

J gene: TRBJ2-5
clone size: NA
D gene: NA
V gene: TRBV5-1
CDR3 protein: CASSQRRMEETQYF
CDR3 DNA: TGCGCCAGCAGTCAAAGGCGGATGGAAGAGACCCAGTACTTC

J gene: TRBJ2-7
clone size: NA
D gene: NA
V gene: TRBV2
CDR3 protein: CASSGGEAPYEQYF
CDR3 DNA: TGTGCCAGCAGTGGAGGGGAGGCTCCCTACGAGCAGTACTTC

J gene: TRBJ2-1
clone size: few
D gene: NA
V gene: TRBV7-9
CDR3 protein: CASSPQDLSYNEQFF
CDR3 DNA: TGTGCCAGCAGCCCCCAGGATCTCTCCTACAATGAGCAGTTCTTC

J gene: TRBJ2-2
clone size: few
D gene: NA
V gene: TRBV2
CDR3 protein: CASSGETGELFF
CDR3 DNA: TGTGCCAGCAGTGGCGAGACCGGGGAGCTGTTTTTT

J gene: TRBJ1-1
clone size: NA
D gene: NA
V gene: TRBV5-1
CDR3 protein: CASSLSGGNTEAFF
CDR3 DNA: TGCGCCAGCAGCTTATCCGGGGGAAACACTGAAGCTTTCTTT

J gene: TRBJ2-5
clone size: NA
D gene: TRBD2
V gene: TRBV7-2
CDR3 protein: CASSSPGLAGEVQGVTQYF
CDR3 DNA: TGTGCCAGCAGCTCTCCGGGACTAGCGGGGGAAGTTCAGGGGGTGACCCAGTACTTC

J gene: TRBJ1-2
clone size: few
D gene: NA
V gene: TRBV28
CDR3 protein: CASSLPESYGYTF
CDR3 DNA: TGTGCCAGCAGTTTGCCGGAGAGCTATGGCTACACCTTC

J gene: TRBJ2-5
clone size: NA
D gene: NA
V gene: TRBV5-5
CDR3 protein: CASSLVVRQETQYF
CDR3 DNA: TGTGCCAGCAGCTTGGTTGTCAGGCAAGAGACCCAGTACTTC

J gene: TRBJ2-5
clone size: few
D gene: NA
V gene: TRBV20-1
CDR3 protein: CSADAGETQYF
CDR3 DNA: TGCAGTGCTGATGCCGGGGAGACCCAGTACTTC

J gene: TRBJ2-7
clone size: few
D gene: NA
V gene: TRBV2
CDR3 protein: CASRETGTEQYF
CDR3 DNA: TGTGCCAGCAGGGAAACAGGGACCGAGCAGTACTTC

J gene: TRBJ2-3
clone size: few
D gene: TRBD2
V gene: TRBV10-3
CDR3 protein: CATLAGATDTQYF
CDR3 DNA: TGTGCCACTCTAGCGGGGGCCACAGATACGCAGTATTTT

J gene: TRBJ2-3
clone size: NA
D gene: NA
V gene: TRBV23-1
CDR3 protein: CASSQYIARPSTDTQYF
CDR3 DNA: TGCGCCAGCAGTCAATATATAGCGCGTCCTAGCACAGATACGCAGTATTTT

J gene: TRBJ1-6
clone size: many
D gene: NA
V gene: TRBV21-1
CDR3 protein: CASSITGHSPLHF
CDR3 DNA: TGTGCCAGCAGCATTACAGGCCATTCACCCCTCCACTTT

J gene: TRBJ1-2
clone size: NA
D gene: NA
V gene: TRBV30
CDR3 protein: CAWSVSWQGAYGYTF
CDR3 DNA: TGTGCCTGGAGTGTAAGTTGGCAGGGTGCCTATGGCTACACCTTC